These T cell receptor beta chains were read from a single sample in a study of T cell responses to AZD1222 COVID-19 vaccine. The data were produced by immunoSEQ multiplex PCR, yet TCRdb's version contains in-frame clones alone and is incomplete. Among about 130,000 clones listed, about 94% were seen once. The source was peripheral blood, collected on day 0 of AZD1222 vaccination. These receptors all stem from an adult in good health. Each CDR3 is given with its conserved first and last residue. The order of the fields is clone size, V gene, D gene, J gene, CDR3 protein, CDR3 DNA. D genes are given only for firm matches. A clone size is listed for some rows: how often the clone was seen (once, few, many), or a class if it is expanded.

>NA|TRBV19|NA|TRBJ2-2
CASSIVQSSGELFF
TGTGCCAGTAGTATAGTCCAGAGTTCCGGGGAGCTGTTTTTT
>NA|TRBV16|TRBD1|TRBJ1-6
CASSQRLAGQTNSPLHF
TGTGCCAGCAGCCAACGACTCGCGGGACAGACTAATTCACCCCTCCACTTT
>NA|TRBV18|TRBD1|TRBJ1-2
CASSPGTALNYGYTF
TGTGCCAGCTCACCAGGGACAGCACTTAACTATGGCTACACCTTC
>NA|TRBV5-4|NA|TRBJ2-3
CASSLDRARTDTQYF
TGTGCCAGCAGCTTGGACAGGGCACGCACAGATACGCAGTATTTT
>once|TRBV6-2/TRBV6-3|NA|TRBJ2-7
CASRYGPLEASNEQYF
TGTGCCAGCAGGTACGGCCCCCTGGAGGCTTCCAACGAGCAGTACTTC
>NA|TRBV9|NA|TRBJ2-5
CASSVGPRAETQYF
TGTGCCAGCAGCGTAGGTCCCAGGGCAGAGACCCAGTACTTC
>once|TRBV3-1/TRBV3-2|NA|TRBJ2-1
CASSSIYNEQFF
TGTGCCAGCAGCAGTATTTACAATGAGCAGTTCTTC
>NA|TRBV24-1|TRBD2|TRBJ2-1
CATSEGGLAAYNEQFF
TGTGCCACCAGTGAGGGGGGACTAGCGGCTTACAATGAGCAGTTCTTC
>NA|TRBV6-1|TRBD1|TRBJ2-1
CASSDEDRVYNEQFF
TGTGCCAGCAGTGATGAGGACAGGGTCTACAATGAGCAGTTCTTC
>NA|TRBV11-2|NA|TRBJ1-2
CASSLNIEAYGYTF
TGTGCCAGCAGCTTAAATATAGAGGCGTATGGCTACACCTTC
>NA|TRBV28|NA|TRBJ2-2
CASRDSFTGELFF
TGTGCCAGCCGGGACTCCTTCACCGGGGAGCTGTTTTTT
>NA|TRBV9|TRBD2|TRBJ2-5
CASSTRTSSRETQYF
TGTGCCAGCAGCACCCGGACTAGTTCTAGGGAGACCCAGTACTTC
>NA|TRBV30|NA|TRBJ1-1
CAWSTENTEAFF
TGTGCCTGGAGTACAGAGAACACTGAAGCTTTCTTT
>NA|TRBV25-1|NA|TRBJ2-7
CASSERRDSYEQYF
TGTGCCAGCAGTGAACGCCGGGACTCCTACGAGCAGTACTTC
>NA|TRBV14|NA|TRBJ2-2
CASSQGTRTNTGELFF
TGTGCCAGCAGCCAAGGCACTAGAACGAACACCGGGGAGCTGTTTTTT
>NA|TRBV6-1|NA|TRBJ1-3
CASSDRGSPGNTIYF
TGTGCCAGCAGTGACCGGGGGAGTCCCGGAAACACCATATATTTT
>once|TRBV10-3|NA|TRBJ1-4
CAISDTGASNEKLFF
TGTGCCATCTCGGATACAGGCGCCTCTAATGAAAAACTGTTTTTT
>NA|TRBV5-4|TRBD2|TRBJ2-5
CASSGGLAGGRETQYF
TGTGCCAGCAGCGGCGGACTAGCGGGAGGGAGGGAGACCCAGTACTTC
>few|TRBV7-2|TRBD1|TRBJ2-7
CASSRDSRQYF
TGTGCCAGCAGCCGGGACAGCCGGCAGTACTTC
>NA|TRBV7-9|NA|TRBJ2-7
CASSFRTGREQYF
TGTGCCAGCAGCTTTAGAACAGGGAGAGAGCAGTACTTC
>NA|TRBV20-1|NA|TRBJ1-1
CSASVVGNGGTEAFF
TGCAGTGCTAGTGTCGTTGGGAACGGGGGCACTGAAGCTTTCTTT
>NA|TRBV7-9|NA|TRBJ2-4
CASSFAGEGNIQYF
TGTGCCAGCAGCTTCGCAGGGGAGGGAAACATTCAGTACTTC
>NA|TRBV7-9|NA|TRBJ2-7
CASSLAIGREREQYF
TGTGCCAGCAGCTTAGCGATAGGCAGGGAACGCGAGCAGTACTTC
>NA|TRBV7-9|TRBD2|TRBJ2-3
CASSLREGADTQYF
TGTGCCAGCAGCTTACGGGAGGGGGCAGATACGCAGTATTTT
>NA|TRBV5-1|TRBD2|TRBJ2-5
CASRNRLAGAPETQYF
TGCGCCAGCAGAAACCGACTAGCGGGAGCCCCAGAGACCCAGTACTTC
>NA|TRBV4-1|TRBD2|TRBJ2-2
CASSRLAVLTGELFF
TGCGCCAGCAGCCGCCTAGCGGTACTTACCGGGGAGCTGTTTTTT
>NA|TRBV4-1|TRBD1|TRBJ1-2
CASSQPPGQGALRYGYTF
TGCGCCAGCAGCCAGCCCCCGGGACAGGGGGCCCTCCGCTATGGCTACACCTTC
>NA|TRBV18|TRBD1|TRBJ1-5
CASSPGQGGQPQHF
TGTGCCAGCTCACCTGGACAGGGGGGACAGCCCCAGCATTTT
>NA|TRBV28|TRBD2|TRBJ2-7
CASMRGGNEQYF
TGTGCCAGCATGCGGGGGGGTAACGAGCAGTACTTC
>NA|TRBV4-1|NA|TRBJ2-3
CASTGREGTDTQYF
TGCGCCAGCACTGGCAGGGAAGGCACAGATACGCAGTATTTT